This T cell receptor (beta chain) was sequenced for a study of blood T cell repertoires in COVID-19. Study background: COVID-19 samples from acute and convalescent phases originated in the United States, Italy and Spain.

Clones were sequenced by immunoSEQ multiplex PCR, and TCRdb holds only the in-frame ones, with some missing. Among around 200,000 clones listed, 70% to 90% were seen once. There are 17 residues in the CDR3. The V gene end was trimmed by 7 bases and the J gene end by 0 bases; junction bases not matched to a gene: 7. Germline V gene lookup returns CDR1 KGHDR and CDR2 SFDVKD. The chain has TRBV24-1 and TRBJ2-2; 10 bases are a match to TRBD2. The origin of this receptor is a man aged 70-80 years with active or convalescent COVID-19. The sample consisted of peripheral blood. CDR3 protein: CATSSSGSGANTGELFF. CDR3 sequence (DNA): TGTGCCACCAGCTCTAGCGGGAGTGGTGCGAACACCGGGGAGCTGTTTTTT.